This passage covers 25 T cell receptor beta chains from one sample sequenced in a study of metastatic and nonmetastatic thyroid tumors. There were no patients who had received any treatment before thyroid surgery. TCRdb re-called clones via MiXCR from the PCR reads. The table includes 30,000 or so clones, about 20% detected once. The sequencing sample was made of blood. The receptor source for this set is a female donor with papillary thyroid cancer or a benign thyroid nodule (not recorded which). Some clones in this sample may be carry-over from other donors' samples.

The chain employs TRBV20-1 and TRBJ1-2, with D perhaps matching TRBD1 (6 bases). The CDR3 is 15 residues long. CDR1 DFQATT and CDR2 SNEGSKA come from the germline V gene (reference sequence). The CDR3 here is CIPTGPSGTSYGYTF. The DNA of the CDR3 is TGCATCCCAACAGGGCCATCCGGGACAAGCTATGGCTACACCTTC.

This clone occurred a few times. The chain couples TRBV6-1 to TRBJ1-4; D is uncertain. Germline loops: CDR1 MNHNS, CDR2 SASEGT. The CDR3 loop spans 14 amino acids. Trimming cost V 5 bases and J 5 bases, with 12 bases left between them. The CDR3: CASSSWTENEKLFF. The CDR3 nucleotides are TGTGCCAGCAGTAGCTGGACGGAGAATGAAAAACTGTTTTTT.

The sample holds many counts of this clone. This chain uses TRBV6-1 with TRBJ1-2; 7 nucleotides align to TRBD1. The CDR3 is 14 residues long. The junction had 7 bases not matched to a gene; V was cut back by 5 bases and J by 4 bases. Per germline, CDR1 MNHNS and CDR2 SASEGT. The CDR3 nucleotides are TGTGCCAGCAGTTTCCACCGGGACAGCTATGGCTACACCTTC. Protein: CASSFHRDSYGYTF.

This clone showed up many times. At one end the junction does not follow the germline gene, possibly because of a read error. The chain carries TRBV7-7 and TRBJ2-1, with 10 bases fitting TRBD1. Germline V gives CDR1 SSHAT, CDR2 FNYEAQ (reference sequence). CDR3 length: 15 residues. The chain's CDR3 is CASSDGQGGNNEQFF. The CDR3, as DNA: TGTGCTAGCAGCGACGGACAGGGGGGAAACAATGAGCAGTTCTTC.

In its sample, this clone was seen many times. The rearrangement uses TRBV20-1 and TRBJ1-1, with D uncertain. Germline CDR1 DFQATT, CDR2 SNEGSKA (reference sequence). The CDR3 is 14 amino acids. The ends were cut back, 0 bases at V and 2 bases at J, with 10 bases in the middle. CDR3 DNA sequence: TGCAGTGCTAGAGAAAGTCAGAGAAACACTGAAGCTTTCTTT. The encoded protein is CSARESQRNTEAFF.

The chain employs TRBV11-2 and TRBJ2-3, with D tentatively TRBD1 (6 bases). CDR1 SGHAT and CDR2 FQNNGV come from the germline V gene. Deletions cut 2 bases from V and 6 bases from J, with 15 bases between. The CDR3 extends over 15 amino acids. The CDR3 nucleotides are TGTGCCAGCAGCTTAATTAACAGGGTGTCCGATACGCAGTATTTT. Translating it yields CASSLINRVSDTQYF.

This clone was recorded at least ten times. The chain is built from TRBV5-4 and TRBJ2-5, with TRBD2 as a possible D gene (5 bases). Germline V CDR1 and CDR2: SGHNT, YYREEE (reference sequence). Between the trimmed V and J ends, which lost 0 bases and 5 bases, there was a span of 14 bases. The CDR3 totals 15 residues. CDR3 nucleotides: TGTGCCAGCAGCTTGGCCGGGATTAGCTCGGAGACCCAGTACTTC. It specifies CASSLAGISSETQYF.

Relative to its sample, this clone is medium-sized. This chain joins TRBV6-1 and TRBJ2-3; D unresolved. The CDR3 has 14 residues. Deletions cut 2 bases from V and 6 bases from J, with 12 bases between. CDR1 MNHNS and CDR2 SASEGT come from the germline V gene. DNA for the CDR3: TGTGCCAGCAGTGAATCTGAGCCGCAGGATACGCAGTATTTT. This gives the protein CASSESEPQDTQYF.

This clone has at least ten counts. The rearrangement joins TRBV9 to TRBJ2-6; 10 nucleotides line up with TRBD2. With V trimmed by 5 bases and J by 1 base, 9 bases remained unmatched. Germline CDR1 SGDLS, CDR2 YYNGEE. The CDR3 runs to 18 residues. CDR3 protein: CASSETSGVRSGANVLTF. CDR3 coding DNA: TGTGCCAGCAGTGAAACTAGCGGGGTAAGATCTGGGGCCAACGTCCTGACTTTC.

The chain carries TRBV6-1 and TRBJ2-1, with 8 nucleotides matching TRBD2. Germline-derived CDR1 and CDR2 are MNHNS and SASEGT. J gave up 1 base and V 7 bases, and 6 bases lay outside the gene matches. The CDR3 has 15 amino acids. The chain's CDR3 is CASNKASGSYNEQFF. CDR3 in DNA: TGTGCCAGCAACAAAGCTAGCGGGTCCTACAATGAGCAGTTCTTC.

This clone was detected a few times. The chain links TRBV28 to TRBJ1-1, with D possibly being TRBD1 (6 bases). The CDR3 has 13 residues. Germline V lookup: CDR1 MDHEN, CDR2 SYDVKM. The ends were cut back, 3 bases at V and 4 bases at J, with 9 bases in the middle. The CDR3 here is CASSLRTATEAFF. The DNA of the CDR3 is TGTGCCAGCAGTTTGCGGACAGCCACTGAAGCTTTCTTT.

The chain has TRBV27 and TRBJ2-2; weak D call: TRBD2 (6 bases). The V gene lost 4 bases and the J gene lost 2 bases, with 14 bases spanning the gap. CDR1 and CDR2 from the germline V gene are MNHEY and SMNVEV (reference sequence). This CDR3 comprises 16 residues. The CDR3 region has the DNA TGTGCCAGCAGTTCGCCAGGGACTGGTAACACCGGGGAGCTGTTTTTT. As protein: CASSSPGTGNTGELFF.

The V and J genes are TRBV13 and TRBJ2-2; no clear D. Looked up from germline, CDR1 is PRHDT and CDR2 is FYEKMQ (reference sequence). This CDR3 spans 14 amino acids. Trimming shortened V by 1 base and J by 5 bases, and 8 bases separated the two germline ends. The CDR3 is CASSLEWVTGELFF. The CDR3 DNA sequence: TGTGCCAGCAGCTTAGAGTGGGTTACCGGGGAGCTGTTTTTT.

This clone qualifies as medium-sized. The chain's CDR3 is CASTMGVSTGELFF. The CDR3 DNA follows: TGTGCCAGCACCATGGGGGTGAGCACCGGGGAGCTGTTTTTT. This chain uses TRBV6-1 with TRBJ2-2; the D gene could be TRBD1 or TRBD2 (5 bases each). The V gene's germline CDR1 is MNHNS and CDR2 SASEGT. The ends were cut back, 7 bases at V and 4 bases at J, with 13 bases in the middle. The length of the CDR3 is 14 residues.

The rearrangement uses TRBV11-2 and TRBJ2-1, with 7 bases matching TRBD1. This CDR3 contains 14 residues. Trimming cost V 4 bases and J 8 bases; bases outside gene matches: 8. Germline V gene sequence: CDR1 SGHAT, CDR2 FQNNGV. The CDR3 DNA is TGTGCCAGCAGCTCTCAGGGGGTTTGGGATGAGCAGTTCTTC. Encoded protein: CASSSQGVWDEQFF.

This clone was counted many times. The chain joins TRBV14 to TRBJ2-7; TRBD2 matches 13 bases. Germline lookup yields CDR1 SGHDN and CDR2 FVKESK. Unmatched junction bases numbered 10, after V lost 1 base and J lost 1 base. The CDR3 length is 19 residues. CDR3: CASSQAGWTSGGSSYEQYF. The CDR3 DNA is TGTGCCAGCAGCCAAGCAGGGTGGACTAGCGGGGGTTCATCCTACGAGCAGTACTTC. Full variable domain (remainder filled in from reference TRBV14 and TRBJ2-7): EAGVTQFPSHSVIEKGQTVTLRCDPISGHDNLYWYRRVMGKEIKFLLHFVKESKQDESGMPNNRFLAERTGGTYSTLKVQPAELEDSGVYFCASSQAGWTSGGSSYEQYFGPGTRLTVT.

This clone was picked up many times. V usage is TRBV20-1 and J usage is TRBJ2-7; D is uncertain. V was trimmed by 0 bases and J by 3 bases, leaving 15 bases between them. Germline-derived CDR1 and CDR2 are DFQATT and SNEGSKA (reference sequence). The CDR3 contains 15 residues. For the CDR3, the DNA is TGCAGTGCTAGAGATCAGCCCGGGTACCTCTACGAGCAGTACTTC. Amino acids: CSARDQPGYLYEQYF.

This clone was detected ten times or more. V usage is TRBV7-8 and J usage is TRBJ2-7, with no clear D. V lost 1 base and J lost 6, with 13 bases in between. The CDR3 length is 14 residues. Germline-derived CDR1 and CDR2 are SGHVS and FQNEAQ. The CDR3 here is CASSLGTAGSEQYF. CDR3 bases: TGTGCCAGCAGCTTAGGGACCGCCGGCAGCGAGCAGTACTTC.

This clone was seen more than once but under ten times. The V gene is TRBV27, the J gene TRBJ2-1; TRBD2 aligns across 9 bases. The CDR3 contains 15 residues. The V gene's germline CDR1 is MNHEY and CDR2 SMNVEV (reference sequence). The V gene end was trimmed by 2 bases and the J gene end by 10 bases; junction bases not matched to a gene: 9. The CDR3 spells CASSLALAGIYEQFF. The DNA of the CDR3 is TGTGCCAGCAGTTTAGCGCTAGCGGGGATCTACGAGCAGTTCTTC.

The chain recombines TRBV28 with TRBJ1-2; no definite D call. CDR3 length: 16 amino acids. Germline lookup yields CDR1 MDHEN and CDR2 SYDVKM. V was cut by 3 bases and J by 4 bases, with 18 bases left in between. Here the CDR3 reads CASSLQRVFKGYGYTF. In nucleotides, the CDR3 is TGTGCCAGCAGTTTGCAACGGGTTTTCAAAGGCTATGGCTACACCTTC.

This clone was seen only a few times. It is likely a read error, because the conserved phenylalanine at the end of the CDR3 is missing. The chain carries TRBV6-1 and TRBJ1-1; D gene ambiguous. Per the germline V gene, CDR1 is MNHNS and CDR2 is SASEGT. CDR3 size: 17 residues. V lost 5 bases, J lost 3 bases, and 22 bases lay in between. The CDR3 sequence: CASSSPSYWGKDTEAFL. CDR3 nucleotide sequence: TGTGCCAGCAGTTCCCCTTCGTATTGGGGTAAAGACACTGAAGCTTTCCTT.

This clone was found many times. The chain employs TRBV10-3 and TRBJ1-4, with 7 bases identical to TRBD1. The V gene's germline CDR1 is ENHRY and CDR2 SYGVKD. J was trimmed by 6 bases and V by 10 bases; bases with no gene match: 8. The CDR3 sequence is 13 residues long. DNA of the CDR3: TGTGCCACGTCGATAGGGGGCGATGAAAAACTGTTTTTT. This encodes CATSIGGDEKLFF.

This clone was found many times. The chain joins TRBV12-3 or TRBV12-4 to TRBJ1-4, with D possibly being TRBD1 (6 bases). Trimming removed 1 base from V and 9 bases from J, with 12 bases in between. The CDR3 loop spans 14 amino acids. CDR3 in DNA: TGTGCCAGCAGTTTAGGAGGGGGATCGCAAAAACTGTTTTTT. Translation gives CASSLGGGSQKLFF.

This clone counts as medium-sized. This chain uses TRBV20-1 with TRBJ2-2; TRBD2 matches at 14 bases. The CDR3 length is 15 residues. From germline, CDR1 is DFQATT and CDR2 SNEGSKA (reference sequence). For the CDR3, the DNA is TGCTCAGCTACGACTAGCGGGAGGGCCACCGGGGAGCTGTTTTTT. Translation: CSATTSGRATGELFF.

Ten or more counts support this clone. This chain joins TRBV7-3 and TRBJ2-2; 8 bases line up with TRBD1. The CDR3 loop spans 15 amino acids. The J segment lost 5 bases and the V segment lost 5 bases, leaving 7 bases of the junction unmatched. Germline V CDR1 and CDR2: SGHTA, FQGTGA. Here the CDR3 reads CASSPIQGGTGELFF. CDR3 sequence (DNA): TGTGCCAGCAGCCCCATACAGGGGGGAACCGGGGAGCTGTTTTTT.